This entry is about one T cell receptor (beta chain). Which antigen it targets is not known. One base away there is no much larger clone; base qualities are not given. The cohort consisted of 600 or so healthy bone marrow donors. At the time of sampling, every cohort member was nominally healthy, though immune exposures that went unrecorded were likely present. The donor was CMV seronegative and was included in the group of about 400 seronegative cohort members. Every donor gave a peripheral blood sample, and the peripheral blood mononuclear cells from that sample were used for TCR beta sequencing. Genomic DNA was extracted from the blood cell samples with the Qiagen DNeasy Blood Extraction Kit. The data belong to a study of cytomegalovirus exposure and HLA in healthy donors (TCRdb year 2017). Some background on the complete study: According to an earlier analysis of 550 to 750 of the donors, some 180 million T cells yielded 90 million to 130 million unique TCR beta sequences and 250 to 350 Gb of sequence data. Around 300 gigabases of sequencing data and tens of millions of unique TCR sequences were included in an early release covering several hundred HLA-typed donors. Among the roughly 400 genotyped donors, around 81% belonged to the genetic ancestry cluster associated with self-reported Caucasian donors. The study aimed to test whether cataloging public T cell receptors could reveal signatures of past pathogen exposure. The study used immunosequencing to profile the T cell repertoires of approximately 640 subjects and linked those repertoires to cytomegalovirus serostatus. Besides the first cohort of 500 to 700 subjects, a separate validation cohort made up of 120 different subjects was used. To predict cytomegalovirus infection status, the study combined high-throughput TCR immunosequencing, statistical association of individual TCRs with disease status, and machine learning. A later analysis re-analyzed previously published TCR beta repertoires from approximately 670 donors and added high-resolution HLA genotyping to study TCR occurrence patterns. Rather than using new phenotypic data, the later analysis identified candidate immune exposures from TCR beta sequences and from how often those sequences occurred across donors. An earlier analysis of more than 450 of the donors used high-throughput TCR beta sequencing to judge whether each TCR beta V gene segment behaved as functional or pseudogenic. Donor age, sex, ethnicity and CMV serostatus were compiled alongside the repertoire data. A later genetic analysis used genome-wide SNP genotypes for about three fifths of the 666 donors, treating that subset as a discovery cohort. All discovery cohort repertoires had been generated using a single sequencing platform. HLA typing covered class I and class II loci at four-digit resolution. Typing coverage varied by locus: roughly 629-640 donors for A, B, C, DRB1 and DQB1; roughly 510 for DQA1; approximately 610 for DPA1; under 490 for DPB1. Five DR-DQ haplotypes were treated as single units for association and clustering because of strong linkage in the cohort. Among roughly 400 genotyped donors of the cohort, an average of around 240,000 unique TCR beta nucleotide sequences was sequenced per donor, of which 15% to 20% were non-productive. Beyond this particular receptor, the publication reports: Assigning TCR associations to individual alleles was difficult when HLA alleles, especially DR and DQ, strongly co-occurred. Roughly uniform sequencing depth across donors was assumed in presence/absence analyses, although this assumption may not hold. Most CMV-associated TCR beta chains appeared to be HLA-restricted in a later analysis, and the HLA associations seemed to be driven largely by CMV exposure. In vitro tests confirmed that a few of the cytomegalovirus-associated TCR beta chains recognize cytomegalovirus antigens. According to a later analysis, TCR association rates differed among HLA loci, with DRB1 alleles showing the most associated TCRs and HLA-C alleles showing the fewest. Because counts were too low, seventeen rarely observed V segments, including chromosome 9 orphons, were excluded from the earlier analysis of about 500 of the donors. Because HLA typing was unavailable for some donors at each locus, only the typed subset was used in association tests. Broadly in line with IMGT annotations, most TCR beta V segments showed up in productive rearrangements about 90% or about 30% of the time in an earlier analysis of around 600 of the donors. The study gave a list of 150 to 200 TCR beta chains associated with cytomegalovirus. An association between a missense DCLRE1C variant and V-gene and J-gene trimming of TCR beta chains was found in a later genetic analysis and replicated in an independent cohort. A group of highly shared sequence variants was considered likely to be a technical artifact of the sequencing pipeline. The classifier was reported to diagnose cytomegalovirus status with high specificity and sensitivity in both the original cohort and the validation cohort. A further reported finding was that TCR beta sequences accurately predicted the HLA-A and HLA-B alleles for most subjects in the first cohort. For the cohort, immune exposure information was limited to CMV serostatus. According to a later genetic analysis, donors in an Asian-associated ancestry cluster had fewer N-insertions in productive TCRs than the approximately 610-donor mean. Correlated functional status among segregating V segments might reflect linkage disequilibrium, but an unknown experimental factor could not be ruled out. According to the authors, the approach could potentially be generalized to other disease states and immunological phenotypes. In a later analysis, 16,951 TCR beta sequences were associated with specific HLA alleles at a false discovery rate of 0.05. Only TCR beta chains were sequenced in this cohort, and the absence of alpha or paired-chain data limited detectable features. According to a later analysis, parvovirus B19, influenza, CMV and Epstein-Barr virus appeared linked to several top co-occurrence clusters. In a later analysis, HLA-associated TCR beta chains were found to be more clonally expanded and to have lower generation probabilities than equally common non-associated chains. While some public TCRs were present in many individuals, most TCR sequences turned up only very rarely across donors. Some IMGT-functional V segments, including TRBV6-2 and TRBV6-3, could not be distinguished by the 87-base-pair reads and were therefore excluded.

The germline V gene encodes CDR1 MDHEN and CDR2 SYDVKM. V and J are trimmed by 3 bases and 3 bases, and the gene matches miss 1 base of the junction. The CDR3 starts with the cysteine, ends with the phenylalanine, and has 13 residues. This entry keeps only the CDR3 DNA: 39 bases, framed from base 1. The library was made by the immunoSEQ multiplex PCR assay. For the multiplex PCR, a mixture combining 60 forward primers for TCR Vbeta segments and 13 reverse primers for TCR Jbeta segments was used. The CDR3 region of rearranged TCR beta genes was amplified from genomic DNA with a multiplex PCR assay. Amplified TCR beta libraries were sequenced as 87-base-pair reads on the Illumina HiSeq System. On the study's bioinformatics: A later analysis counted some 80 million unique TCR beta chains across the 550 to 800 repertoires, and around 9.9 million of these chains were shared by at least two donors. A nearest-neighbor algorithm error-corrected the raw reads and collapsed the reads into unique sequences, merging closely related sequences to remove PCR and sequencing errors. Alignment of CDR3 sequences to IMGT reference sequences was used to assign V, D and J gene segments. For a sequence to be retained, at least a six-nucleotide match to both a V gene segment and a J gene segment was required. Rearrangements were classified as productive when the CDR3 lacked stop codons and remained in frame with V and J, and all other rearrangements were classified as non-productive. CDR3 was defined according to IMGT convention as the region running from the second conserved V-encoded cysteine to the conserved J-encoded phenylalanine. In an earlier analysis of around 540 of the donors, sequences lacking an unambiguous match to a single V gene segment were excluded. An earlier analysis of approximately 590 of the donors called V segments functional above 56.7% productive rearrangements and segregating when the between-donor standard deviation exceeded 5%. A statistical classification framework was built to diagnose cytomegalovirus status from the catalog of TCR beta chain sequences. V and J gene assignment, in a later analysis, came from comparing TCR nucleotide sequences with IMGT/GENE-DB human TR gene sequences. The TCRdist pipeline was used in a later analysis to assign CDR3 sequences and most-parsimonious VDJ recombination scenarios. In a later analysis, each TCR beta chain was defined by its CDR3 amino acid sequence together with its V-gene family, and reads lacking a unique V-gene family were excluded. To address suspected cross-contamination and a sequencing artifact, a later analysis removed several hundred highly shared, low-generation-probability nucleotide sequences. A later analysis calculated a clonal expansion index for each public chain from normalized within-repertoire ranks of inferred template counts. In a later analysis, generation probabilities were computed using a VDJ recombination model fitted to out-of-frame rearrangements, and the results were checked against IGoR. Hypergeometric tests were used in a later analysis to score TCR-TCR, TCR-HLA and TCR-CMV co-occurrence, with a repertoire-size bias correction applied to the TCR pairs. In a later analysis, false discovery rates were estimated by permuting HLA or CMV assignments 20 times. In a later analysis, co-occurring TCRs were grouped using DBSCAN, with TCRdist sequence similarity added in when clustering inside HLA-allele-positive subsets. Co-occurrence clustering excluded repertoires with fewer than 30,000 or more than 120,000 public chains, plus five with anomalous nucleotide sharing. The immuneACCESS repertoire file appears here via TCRdb, limited to in-frame rearrangements. These files lack a portion of the clones; in checked studies, under half of the deficit traces to unresolved V genes, and the cause of the others is not known. D and trimming come from the DNA, and the V and J calls and clone size come from that table. The sample table records approximately 180,000 clones; roughly four fifths of these occur just once. In total, the top ten clones hold approximately 2% of the sample.

The sequence was obtained from a man younger than 35 in good health and CMV-seronegative. The source material was PBMCs. The V gene is TRBV28 and the J gene is TRBJ1-2; TRBD1 agrees with 7 junctional bases. The nucleotides read TGTGCCAGCAGTTTTGGACAGGACTATGGCTACACCTTC. This encodes CASSFGQDYGYTF.